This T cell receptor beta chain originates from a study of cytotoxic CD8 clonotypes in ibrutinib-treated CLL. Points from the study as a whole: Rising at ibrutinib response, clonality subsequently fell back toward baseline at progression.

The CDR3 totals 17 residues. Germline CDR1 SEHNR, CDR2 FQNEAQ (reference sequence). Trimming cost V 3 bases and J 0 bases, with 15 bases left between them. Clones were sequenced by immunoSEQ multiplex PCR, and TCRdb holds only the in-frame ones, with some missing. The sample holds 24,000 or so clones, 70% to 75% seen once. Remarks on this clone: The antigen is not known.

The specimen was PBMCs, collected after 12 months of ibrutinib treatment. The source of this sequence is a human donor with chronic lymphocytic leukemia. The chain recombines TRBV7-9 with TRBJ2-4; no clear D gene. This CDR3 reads CASSFQEQLLAKNIQYF. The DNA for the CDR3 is TGTGCCAGCAGCTTTCAGGAACAGTTACTAGCCAAAAACATTCAGTACTTC.